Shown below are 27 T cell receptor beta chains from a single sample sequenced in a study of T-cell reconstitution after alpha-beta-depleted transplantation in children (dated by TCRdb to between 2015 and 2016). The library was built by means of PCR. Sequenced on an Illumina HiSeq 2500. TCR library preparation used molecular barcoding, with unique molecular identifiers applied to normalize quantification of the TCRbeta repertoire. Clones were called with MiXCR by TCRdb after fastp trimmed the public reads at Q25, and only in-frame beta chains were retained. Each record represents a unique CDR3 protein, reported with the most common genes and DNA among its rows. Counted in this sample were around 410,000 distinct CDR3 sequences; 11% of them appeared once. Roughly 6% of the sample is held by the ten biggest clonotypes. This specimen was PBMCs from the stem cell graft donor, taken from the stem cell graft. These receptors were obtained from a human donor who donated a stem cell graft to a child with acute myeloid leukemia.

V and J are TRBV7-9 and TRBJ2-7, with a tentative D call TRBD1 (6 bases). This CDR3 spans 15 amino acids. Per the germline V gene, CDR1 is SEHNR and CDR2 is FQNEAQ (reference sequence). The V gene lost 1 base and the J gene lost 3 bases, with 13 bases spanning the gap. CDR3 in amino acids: CASSLVTGQLYEQYF. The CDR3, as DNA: TGTGCCAGCAGCTTAGTTACCGGACAGCTCTACGAGCAGTACTTC.

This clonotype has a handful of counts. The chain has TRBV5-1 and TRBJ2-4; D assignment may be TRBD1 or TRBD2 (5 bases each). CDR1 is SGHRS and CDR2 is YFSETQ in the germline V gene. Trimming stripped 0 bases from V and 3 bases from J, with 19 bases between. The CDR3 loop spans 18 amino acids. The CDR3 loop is CASSLGVGAEGFKNIQYF. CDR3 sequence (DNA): TGCGCCAGCAGCTTGGGTGTCGGGGCGGAAGGCTTCAAAAACATTCAGTACTTC.

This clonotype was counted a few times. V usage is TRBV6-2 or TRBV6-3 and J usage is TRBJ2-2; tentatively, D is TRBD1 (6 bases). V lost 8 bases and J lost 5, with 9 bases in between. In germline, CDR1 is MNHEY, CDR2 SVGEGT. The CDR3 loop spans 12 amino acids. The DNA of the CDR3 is TGTGCCAGCGGACAGAGAACCGGGGAGCTGTTTTTT. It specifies CASGQRTGELFF.

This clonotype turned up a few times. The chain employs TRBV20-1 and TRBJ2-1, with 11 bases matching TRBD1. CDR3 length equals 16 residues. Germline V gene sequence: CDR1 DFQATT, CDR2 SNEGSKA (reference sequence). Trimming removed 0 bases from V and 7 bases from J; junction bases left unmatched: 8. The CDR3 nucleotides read TGCAGTGCTAGAGATCCTGGACAGGGGGCGCCTAATGAGCAGTTCTTC. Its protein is CSARDPGQGAPNEQFF.

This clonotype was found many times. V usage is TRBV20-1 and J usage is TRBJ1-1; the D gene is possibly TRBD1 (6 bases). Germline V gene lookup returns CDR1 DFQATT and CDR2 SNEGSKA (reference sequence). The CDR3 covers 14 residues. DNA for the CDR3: TGCAGCGCCACACAGGGAACCCTGAACACTGAAGCTTTCTTT. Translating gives CSATQGTLNTEAFF.

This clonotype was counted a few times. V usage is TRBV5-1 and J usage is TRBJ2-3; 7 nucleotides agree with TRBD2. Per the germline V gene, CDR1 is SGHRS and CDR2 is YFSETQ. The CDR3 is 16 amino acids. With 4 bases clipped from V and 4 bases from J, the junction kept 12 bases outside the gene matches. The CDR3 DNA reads TGCGCCAGCAGCAGTATCGGGACTAAGGCAGCAGATACGCAGTATTTT. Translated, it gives CASSSIGTKAADTQYF.

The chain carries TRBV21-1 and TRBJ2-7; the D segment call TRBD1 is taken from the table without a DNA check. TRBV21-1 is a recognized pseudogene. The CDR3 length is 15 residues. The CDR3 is CASSSSTGNGYEQYF. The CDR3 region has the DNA TGTGCCAGCAGCAGCTCGACAGGCAACGGCTACGAGCAGTACTTC.

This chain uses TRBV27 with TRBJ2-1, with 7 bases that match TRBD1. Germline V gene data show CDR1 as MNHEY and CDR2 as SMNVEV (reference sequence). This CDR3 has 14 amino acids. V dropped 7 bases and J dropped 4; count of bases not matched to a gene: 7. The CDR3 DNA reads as TGTGCCAGCATCAGGACAGGAGCTTACAATGAGCAGTTCTTC. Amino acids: CASIRTGAYNEQFF.

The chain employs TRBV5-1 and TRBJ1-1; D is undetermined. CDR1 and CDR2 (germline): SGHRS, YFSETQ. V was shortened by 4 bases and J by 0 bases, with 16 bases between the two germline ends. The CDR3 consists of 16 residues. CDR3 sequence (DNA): TGCGCCAGCAGCCCATCTTTCAGGCTATTGAACACTGAAGCTTTCTTT. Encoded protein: CASSPSFRLLNTEAFF.

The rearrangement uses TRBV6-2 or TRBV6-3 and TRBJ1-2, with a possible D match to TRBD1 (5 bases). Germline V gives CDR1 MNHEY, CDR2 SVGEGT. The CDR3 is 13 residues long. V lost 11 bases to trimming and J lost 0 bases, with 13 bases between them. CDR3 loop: CAAWGTPNYGYTF. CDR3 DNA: TGTGCCGCGTGGGGGACTCCTAACTATGGCTACACCTTC.

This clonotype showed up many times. The CDR3 nucleotides read TGTGCCAGCAGCCAAGTTCGCGGGGGTGGCGCTGGGGCCAACGTCCTGACTTTC. It codes for CASSQVRGGGAGANVLTF. The chain joins TRBV3-1 to TRBJ2-6, with 7 bases identical to TRBD2. The length of the CDR3 is 18 residues. The germline gives CDR1 LGHDT, CDR2 YNNKEL (reference sequence). V trimming: 1 base; J trimming: 2 bases; junction bases outside the gene matches: 8.

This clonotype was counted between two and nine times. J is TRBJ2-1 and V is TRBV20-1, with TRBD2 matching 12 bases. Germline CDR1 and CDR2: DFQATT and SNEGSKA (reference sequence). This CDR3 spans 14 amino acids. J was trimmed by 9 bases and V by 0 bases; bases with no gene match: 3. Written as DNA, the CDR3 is TGCAGTGCTAGAGATTCTAGCGGGGGGGTTGAGCAGTTCTTC. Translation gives CSARDSSGGVEQFF.

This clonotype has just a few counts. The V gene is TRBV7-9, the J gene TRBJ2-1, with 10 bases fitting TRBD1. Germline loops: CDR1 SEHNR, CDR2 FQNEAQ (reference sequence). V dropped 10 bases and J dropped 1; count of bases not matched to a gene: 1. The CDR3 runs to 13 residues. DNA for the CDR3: TGTGCCATGGACAGGGGGTCCTACAATGAGCAGTTCTTC. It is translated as CAMDRGSYNEQFF.

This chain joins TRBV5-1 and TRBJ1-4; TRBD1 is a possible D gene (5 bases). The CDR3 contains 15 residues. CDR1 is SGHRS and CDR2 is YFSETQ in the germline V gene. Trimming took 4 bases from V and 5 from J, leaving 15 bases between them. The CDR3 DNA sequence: TGCGCCAGCAGCCCCGTCCCGGGACGGAATGAAAAACTGTTTTTT. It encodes CASSPVPGRNEKLFF.

In nucleotides, the CDR3 is TGTGCCAGCACACTAGCGGCGGATACGCAGTATTTT. Amino acids: CASTLAADTQYF. The chain has TRBV7-2 and TRBJ2-3; TRBD2 agrees at 8 bases. From germline, CDR1 is SGHTA and CDR2 FQGNSA. This CDR3 region has 12 residues. J was trimmed by 6 bases and V by 7 bases; bases with no gene match: 3.

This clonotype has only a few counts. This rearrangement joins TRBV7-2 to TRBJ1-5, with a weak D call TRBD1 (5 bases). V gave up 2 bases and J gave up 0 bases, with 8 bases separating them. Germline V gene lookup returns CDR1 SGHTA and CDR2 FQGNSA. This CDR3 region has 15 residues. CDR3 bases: TGTGCCAGCAGCTTAATGGGGCATAGCAATCAGCCCCAGCATTTT. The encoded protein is CASSLMGHSNQPQHF.

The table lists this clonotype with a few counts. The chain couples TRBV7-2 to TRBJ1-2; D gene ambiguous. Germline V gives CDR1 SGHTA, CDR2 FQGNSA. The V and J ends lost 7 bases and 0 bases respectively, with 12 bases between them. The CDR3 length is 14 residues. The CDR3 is CASTTVGPNYGYTF. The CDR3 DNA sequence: TGTGCCAGCACCACCGTGGGTCCTAACTATGGCTACACCTTC.

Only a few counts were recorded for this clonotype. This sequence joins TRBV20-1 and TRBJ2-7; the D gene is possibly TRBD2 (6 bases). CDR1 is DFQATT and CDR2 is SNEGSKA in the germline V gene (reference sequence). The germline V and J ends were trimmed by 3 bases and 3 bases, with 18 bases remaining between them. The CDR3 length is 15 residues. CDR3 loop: CSARRRDRDFYEQYF. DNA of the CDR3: TGCAGTGCTAGGCGGCGGGACCGGGATTTCTACGAGCAGTACTTC.

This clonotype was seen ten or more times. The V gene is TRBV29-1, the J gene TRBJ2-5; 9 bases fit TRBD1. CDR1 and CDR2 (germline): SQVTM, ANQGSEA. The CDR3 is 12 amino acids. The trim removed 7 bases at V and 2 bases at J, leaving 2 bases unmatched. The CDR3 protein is CSGGQGQETQYF. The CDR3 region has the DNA TGCAGCGGCGGACAGGGGCAAGAGACCCAGTACTTC.

The CDR3 sequence is CSVERRGRRETEAFF. Here the CDR3 DNA reads TGCAGCGTTGAACGCCGGGGTAGAAGAGAGACTGAAGCTTTCTTT. J is TRBJ1-1 and V is TRBV29-1, with D unresolved. The CDR3 contains 15 residues. Deletions cut 2 bases from V and 5 bases from J, with 18 bases between. The germline V gene has CDR1 SQVTM and CDR2 ANQGSEA.

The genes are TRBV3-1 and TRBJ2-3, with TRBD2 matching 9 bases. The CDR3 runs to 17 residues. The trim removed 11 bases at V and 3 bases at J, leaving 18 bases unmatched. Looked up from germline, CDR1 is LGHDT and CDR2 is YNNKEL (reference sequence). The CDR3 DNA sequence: TGTGCCTCCTCCAAAGGTGGTGCGGGGGGGGTGACAGATACGCAGTATTTT. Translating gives CASSKGGAGGVTDTQYF.

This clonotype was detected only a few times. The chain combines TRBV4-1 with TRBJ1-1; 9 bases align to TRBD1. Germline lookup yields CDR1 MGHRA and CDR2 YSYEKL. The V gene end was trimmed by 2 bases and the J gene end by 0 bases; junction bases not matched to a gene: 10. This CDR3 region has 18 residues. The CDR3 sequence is CASSQTRDRAGMNTEAFF. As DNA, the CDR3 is TGCGCCAGCAGCCAAACACGGGACAGGGCTGGAATGAACACTGAAGCTTTCTTT.

The CDR3: CASSLNVGGGGSYNEQFF. The DNA of the CDR3 is TGCGCCAGCAGCTTGAATGTGGGGGGCGGTGGCTCCTACAATGAGCAGTTCTTC. The V gene is TRBV5-1, the J gene TRBJ2-1; perhaps D is TRBD1 or TRBD2 (6 bases each). CDR3 length: 18 residues. V lost 1 base to trimming and J lost 0 bases, with 17 bases between them. Germline V gives CDR1 SGHRS, CDR2 YFSETQ.

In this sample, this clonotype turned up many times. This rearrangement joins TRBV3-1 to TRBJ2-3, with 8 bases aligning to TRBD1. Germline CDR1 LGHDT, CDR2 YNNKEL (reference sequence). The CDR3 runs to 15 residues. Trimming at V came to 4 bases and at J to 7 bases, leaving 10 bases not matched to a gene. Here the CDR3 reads CASSPGQGFPNTQYF. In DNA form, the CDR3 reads TGTGCCAGCAGCCCTGGACAGGGCTTCCCCAATACGCAGTATTTT.

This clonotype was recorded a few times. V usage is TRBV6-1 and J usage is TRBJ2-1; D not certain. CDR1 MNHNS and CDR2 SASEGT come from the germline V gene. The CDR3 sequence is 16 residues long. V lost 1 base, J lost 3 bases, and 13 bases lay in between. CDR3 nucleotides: TGTGCCAGCAGTGAAGGGACCCTCACAAGCTACAATGAGCAGTTCTTC. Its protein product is CASSEGTLTSYNEQFF.

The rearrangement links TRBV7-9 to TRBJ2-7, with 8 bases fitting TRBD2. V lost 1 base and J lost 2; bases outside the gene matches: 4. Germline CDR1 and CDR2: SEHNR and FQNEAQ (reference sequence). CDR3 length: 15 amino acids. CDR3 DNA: TGTGCCAGCAGCTTAGTAGGACTAGCACCCTACGAGCAGTACTTC. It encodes CASSLVGLAPYEQYF.

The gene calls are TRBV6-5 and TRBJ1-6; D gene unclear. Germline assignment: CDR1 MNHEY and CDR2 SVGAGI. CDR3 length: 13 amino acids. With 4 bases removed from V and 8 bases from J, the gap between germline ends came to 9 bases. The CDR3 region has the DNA TGTGCCAGCAGTTCCCGCCTGTATTCACCCCTCCACTTT. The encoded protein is CASSSRLYSPLHF.